One and the same sample provided the 3 T cell receptor beta chains below, sequenced in a study of vaccination and CD4 T cells after COVID-19. TCRdb redid the calling of the PCR reads with MiXCR, one entry per CDR3 protein. The sample shows some 21,000 distinct CDR3 sequences, about 60% of them seen only once. The input for sequencing was CD4+ T cells from blood, taken before SARS-CoV-2 vaccination. The receptors shown here come from a human donor who had recovered from COVID-19.

The chain links TRBV25-1 to TRBJ1-6; D unresolved. Trimming shortened V by 4 bases and J by 0 bases, and 7 bases separated the two germline ends. This CDR3 spans 15 amino acids. Germline lookup yields CDR1 MGHDK and CDR2 SYGVNS. CDR3 region: CASSARSSYNSPLHF. CDR3 nucleotides: TGTGCCAGCAGTGCCAGGAGCTCCTATAATTCACCCCTCCACTTT.

CDR3 residues: CASSLAPLAGGPRNEQFF. In DNA, the CDR3 is TGTGCCAGCAGCTTAGCACCTCTAGCGGGAGGGCCCCGCAATGAGCAGTTCTTC. This sequence joins TRBV7-8 and TRBJ2-1; 12 bases agree with TRBD2. This CDR3 has 18 residues. V lost 0 bases and J lost 6; bases outside the gene matches: 9. The V gene's germline CDR1 is SGHVS and CDR2 FQNEAQ.

This clonotype was seen only once. The V call is TRBV20-1, the J call TRBJ1-6; D gene unclear. The CDR3 covers 13 residues. CDR1 DFQATT and CDR2 SNEGSKA come from the germline V gene (reference sequence). V was trimmed by 5 bases and J by 8 bases, leaving 13 bases between them. The CDR3 region has the DNA TGCAGTGCTGTCCCACAGCTTGATTCACCCCTCCACTTT. This gives the protein CSAVPQLDSPLHF.